These 31 T cell receptor beta chains were sequenced from one sample in a study of blood T cell repertoires in COVID-19. Only in-frame clones appear in the TCRdb table, and some are missing; sequencing was by immunoSEQ multiplex PCR. Found here are about 180,000 clones, about 86% of them singletons; the top ten hold 8% to 10%. Sequencing was carried out using peripheral blood. The origin of the receptors is a man aged 45 to 65 with active or convalescent COVID-19.

The chain uses TRBV6-4 and TRBJ2-4, with D tentatively TRBD2 (6 bases). CDR3 length equals 16 residues. V shed 0 bases and J shed 3 bases, with 12 bases lying between them. Germline V gene sequence: CDR1 MRHNA, CDR2 SNTAGT. The CDR3 sequence is CASSDSYTGLKNIQYF. The CDR3 nucleotides read TGTGCCAGCAGTGACTCTTACACGGGACTCAAAAACATTCAGTACTTC.

This clone has more than one count but fewer than ten. The CDR3 region has the DNA TGTGCCAGCAGCAGGGACAACCAAGAGACCCAGTACTTC. It is translated as CASSRDNQETQYF. V is TRBV7-9 and J is TRBJ2-5, with D possibly being TRBD1 (6 bases). Germline assignment: CDR1 SEHNR and CDR2 FQNEAQ (reference sequence). Between the trimmed V and J ends, which lost 5 bases and 0 bases, there was a span of 7 bases. The CDR3 runs to 13 residues.

V usage is TRBV7-2 and J usage is TRBJ2-1; tentative D call: TRBD1 (5 bases). Germline assignment: CDR1 SGHTA and CDR2 FQGNSA. Trimming cost V 5 bases and J 4 bases, with 21 bases left between them. CDR3 length: 17 amino acids. CDR3 nucleotides: TGTGCCAGCAGCCCTTCCTATGGATTGGGGCTATACAATGAGCAGTTCTTC. Amino acids: CASSPSYGLGLYNEQFF.

The chain carries TRBV5-4 and TRBJ2-7, with 7 bases matching TRBD1. V shed 5 bases, J shed 5 bases, and the junction held 7 bases outside the gene matches. CDR1 is SGHNT and CDR2 is YYREEE in the germline V gene (reference sequence). This CDR3 region has 13 residues. DNA of the CDR3: TGTGCCAGCAGGAAGGGGGCGTTCGACGAGCAGTACTTC. Its translation: CASRKGAFDEQYF.

This clone showed up just a few times. This rearrangement joins TRBV23-1 to TRBJ1-1, with D tentatively TRBD1 (5 bases). TRBV23-1 counts as an open reading frame of uncertain function. V was cut by 4 bases and J by 0 bases, with 9 bases left in between. The CDR3 runs 14 residues. CDR3 nucleotides: TGCGCCAGCAGTCTTCGGGGGTTGAACACTGAAGCTTTCTTT. Translation: CASSLRGLNTEAFF.

The V gene is TRBV30, the J gene TRBJ1-6; D call uncertain. Trimming removed 5 bases at V and 7 bases at J, with 6 bases between. CDR1 and CDR2 from the germline V gene are GTSNPN and SVGIG (reference sequence). This CDR3 is built from 11 residues. The CDR3 loop reads CAWGGNSPLHF. CDR3 in DNA: TGTGCCTGGGGCGGGAATTCACCCCTCCACTTT.

The sample holds one count of this clone. CDR3 loop: CASSDMAGRNQPQHF. CDR3 sequence (DNA): TGTGCCAGCAGTGATATGGCGGGCCGCAATCAGCCCCAGCATTTT. The rearrangement joins TRBV6-1 to TRBJ1-5, with D uncertain. Germline loops: CDR1 MNHNS, CDR2 SASEGT. Trimming pared 3 bases from V and 2 bases from J, leaving 11 bases between. The CDR3 loop spans 15 amino acids.

The chain recombines TRBV24-1 with TRBJ1-5; TRBD1 agrees at 7 bases. V lost 8 bases, J lost 2 bases, and 17 bases stayed unmatched. The CDR3 totals 18 residues. CDR1 KGHDR and CDR2 SFDVKD come from the germline V gene. CDR3 DNA: TGTGCCACCACGAGCGGACAGGTCGATTTTTATGGCAATCAGCCCCAGCATTTT. Its protein product is CATTSGQVDFYGNQPQHF.

V is TRBV7-6 and J is TRBJ2-5, with 9 bases that match TRBD2. Per the germline V gene, CDR1 is SGHVS and CDR2 is FNYEAQ. The V gene end was trimmed by 2 bases and the J gene end by 5 bases; junction bases not matched to a gene: 12. There are 17 residues in the CDR3. CDR3 amino acids: CASSLRASGDLRETQYF. The CDR3 DNA reads as TGTGCCAGCAGCTTAAGGGCTAGCGGGGATCTCCGGGAGACCCAGTACTTC.

The chain combines TRBV4-1 with TRBJ2-2; 13 nucleotides align to TRBD2. Unmatched junction bases numbered 17, after V lost 2 bases and J lost 5 bases. The CDR3 has 21 residues. Germline V gene data show CDR1 as MGHRA and CDR2 as YSYEKL. The CDR3 bases are TGCGCCAGCAGCCAAACTAAAATGGGACTAGCGGGATTGGCGAGGACCGGGGAGCTGTTTTTT. Translation: CASSQTKMGLAGLARTGELFF.

The chain is built from TRBV9 and TRBJ1-6; D is undetermined. Trimming removed 0 bases at V and 6 bases at J, with 7 bases between. The CDR3 has 14 amino acids. From germline, CDR1 is SGDLS and CDR2 YYNGEE. The CDR3 is CASSVDLSNSPLHF. CDR3 sequence (DNA): TGTGCCAGCAGCGTAGATCTGAGTAATTCACCCCTCCACTTT.

In this sample, this clone turned up once. The chain is built from TRBV13 and TRBJ2-1; 7 positions match TRBD1. The V and J ends lost 1 base and 8 bases, in that order; junction bases with no gene match: 2. Germline V lookup: CDR1 PRHDT, CDR2 FYEKMQ (reference sequence). The CDR3 loop spans 13 amino acids. The CDR3 DNA sequence: TGTGCCAGCAGCTTAGTCGGACAGGATGAGCAGTTCTTC. Translation gives CASSLVGQDEQFF.

The CDR3 region is CASRSRQGNSPLHF. CDR3 nucleotide sequence: TGTGCCAGCAGATCAAGACAGGGGAACTCACCCCTCCACTTT. The chain recombines TRBV7-9 with TRBJ1-6; 8 bases map to TRBD1. V shed 6 bases, J shed 10 bases, and the junction held 8 bases outside the gene matches. CDR1 is SEHNR and CDR2 is FQNEAQ in the germline V gene (reference sequence). This CDR3 is built from 14 residues.

The chain couples TRBV19 to TRBJ2-1, with TRBD2 matching 13 bases. CDR1 and CDR2 from the germline V gene are LNHDA and SQIVND (reference sequence). V was clipped by 5 bases and J by 0 bases; unmatched bases: 10. The CDR3 sequence is 19 residues long. The chain's CDR3 is CASSSLAGGLGSSYNEQFF. The CDR3 DNA is TGTGCCAGTAGTTCACTAGCGGGAGGGTTGGGAAGCTCCTACAATGAGCAGTTCTTC.

The V gene is TRBV10-3, the J gene TRBJ1-1; 8 positions match TRBD1. CDR3 size: 14 residues. The J segment lost 1 base and the V segment lost 4 bases, leaving 2 bases of the junction unmatched. CDR1 and CDR2 from the germline V gene are ENHRY and SYGVKD. Here the CDR3 reads CAISAGGANTEAFF. The DNA for the CDR3 is TGTGCCATCAGTGCAGGGGGCGCGAACACTGAAGCTTTCTTT.

This clone was observed a few times. The V gene is TRBV7-9, the J gene TRBJ1-2, with a possible D match to TRBD1 (6 bases). The CDR3 loop spans 14 amino acids. Trimming pared 5 bases from V and 1 base from J, leaving 11 bases between. Germline CDR1 is SEHNR and CDR2 is FQNEAQ (reference sequence). For the CDR3, the DNA is TGTGCCAGCAGCCCCAGGGGCTTTAACTATGGCTACACCTTC. Its protein is CASSPRGFNYGYTF. Complete variable domain (other parts from reference TRBV7-9 and TRBJ1-2): DTGVSQNPRHKITKRGQNVTFRCDPISEHNRLYWYRQTLGQGPEFLTYFQNEAQLEKSRLLSDRFSAERPKGSFSTLEIQRTEQGDSAMYLCASSPRGFNYGYTFGSGTRLTVV.

The CDR3 loop reads CASSQLGGENEQFF. The CDR3 DNA reads TGCGCCAGCAGCCAACTCGGAGGGGAAAATGAGCAGTTCTTC. This sequence joins TRBV4-1 and TRBJ2-1, with a possible D match to TRBD2 (6 bases). This CDR3 is built from 14 residues. Germline-derived CDR1 and CDR2 are MGHRA and YSYEKL. V was pared by 2 bases and J by 7 bases, with 12 bases between.

The genes are TRBV14 and TRBJ2-7; 7 bases line up with TRBD1. Germline V lookup: CDR1 SGHDN, CDR2 FVKESK. The CDR3 is made up of 15 amino acids. V gave up 1 base and J gave up 2 bases; unmatched junction bases: 5. The CDR3: CASSQGQGATYEQYF. The CDR3 coding sequence is TGTGCCAGCAGCCAAGGACAGGGCGCGACCTACGAGCAGTACTTC.

As regards this clone: Other nucleotide sequences in the sample specify the same CDR3. The V and J genes are TRBV12-3 or TRBV12-4 and TRBJ1-2; the match to TRBD1 covers 7 bases. After removal of 5 bases from V and 5 bases from J, the junction contained 5 bases not matched to a gene. This CDR3 has 13 amino acids. CDR3 bases: TGTGCCAGCAGTCCATCAGGGGGGTATGGCTACACCTTC. It codes for CASSPSGGYGYTF.

V and J are TRBV3-1 (or the pseudogene TRBV3-2) and TRBJ2-7; TRBD1 matches at 9 bases. Germline V gene lookup returns CDR1 LGHDT and CDR2 YNNKEL (reference sequence). V lost 4 bases to trimming and J lost 5 bases; unmatched junction nucleotides: 9. The CDR3 length is 15 residues. CDR3 sequence (DNA): TGTGCCAGCAGCCCTGGGACAGGGAATCTCGACGAGCAGTACTTC. It translates to CASSPGTGNLDEQYF.

The rearrangement uses TRBV6-4 and TRBJ1-5, with 8 bases aligning to TRBD1. The CDR3 is 15 amino acids. Germline V gene data show CDR1 as MRHNA and CDR2 as SNTAGT. V lost 4 bases to trimming and J lost 3 bases; unmatched junction nucleotides: 5. This chain's CDR3 is CASSAGTGNNQPQHF. In DNA, the CDR3 is TGTGCCAGCAGTGCCGGGACAGGCAACAATCAGCCCCAGCATTTT.

J is TRBJ1-1 and V is TRBV11-3; 7 nucleotides align to TRBD1. The CDR3 runs 13 residues. Germline V lookup: CDR1 SGHNT, CDR2 YENEEA. V lost 5 bases, J lost 5 bases, and 5 bases stayed unmatched. Here the CDR3 reads CASSPQGVTEAFF. In DNA form, the CDR3 reads TGTGCCAGCAGCCCTCAGGGGGTGACTGAAGCTTTCTTT.

This clone occurred once. The same CDR3 arises from other DNA sequences in this sample as well. The chain joins TRBV2 to TRBJ2-7; 8 bases agree with TRBD1. Trimming took 6 bases from V and 4 from J; bases not matched to a gene: 8. The germline gives CDR1 SNHLY, CDR2 FYNNEI. The CDR3 sequence is 14 residues long. The CDR3 region has the DNA TGTGCCAGCAGACCTACAGGGGGTTCTTACGAGCAGTACTTC. It encodes CASRPTGGSYEQYF.

The gene calls are TRBV24-1 and TRBJ1-5; D remains ambiguous. This CDR3 is built from 15 residues. The germline V gene encodes CDR1 KGHDR and CDR2 SFDVKD. V lost 1 base to trimming and J lost 4 bases, with 10 bases between them. CDR3 in amino acids: CATSDLGSGNQPQHF. In DNA, the CDR3 is TGTGCCACCAGTGATTTAGGGTCGGGGAATCAGCCCCAGCATTTT.

DNA of the CDR3: TGTGCCAGCAGTTTATCGTTTTCGTCCCTTCGGGCCAACGTCCTGACTTTC. This translates into CASSLSFSSLRANVLTF. The chain couples TRBV27 to TRBJ2-6; no clear D gene. This CDR3 has 17 residues. Germline assignment: CDR1 MNHEY and CDR2 SMNVEV (reference sequence). V was cut by 0 bases and J by 5 bases, with 14 bases left in between.

This clone was counted a single time. This chain links TRBV13 with TRBJ2-2; 8 bases agree with TRBD1. Germline assignment: CDR1 PRHDT and CDR2 FYEKMQ (reference sequence). J was trimmed by 3 bases and V by 3 bases; bases with no gene match: 9. The length of the CDR3 is 17 residues. The CDR3 DNA is TGTGCCAGCAGCTTTGGTTCCAGGGGGCGCGACACCGGGGAGCTGTTTTTT. Encoded protein: CASSFGSRGRDTGELFF.

The chain couples TRBV12-3 or TRBV12-4 to TRBJ2-7, with D possibly matching TRBD1 (5 bases). The ends were cut back, 3 bases at V and 6 bases at J, with 9 bases in the middle. CDR3 length equals 12 residues. The CDR3 protein is CASSFPQGEQYF. CDR3 in DNA: TGTGCCAGCAGTTTCCCCCAGGGCGAGCAGTACTTC.

Concerning this clone: The identical CDR3 is also encoded by other nucleotide sequences in the sample. V is TRBV28 and J is TRBJ2-2, with TRBD1 as a possible D gene (5 bases). CDR1 and CDR2 (germline): MDHEN, SYDVKM. The CDR3 is 15 amino acids. V was trimmed by 5 bases and J by 5 bases, leaving 15 bases between them. CDR3 nucleotides: TGTGCCAGCAGTCTAGGGGCTAGGGGTACCGGGGAGCTGTTTTTT. It codes for CASSLGARGTGELFF.

The J gene is TRBJ1-5, the V gene TRBV12-3 or TRBV12-4, with a tentative D call TRBD1 (5 bases). V gave up 2 bases and J gave up 9 bases, with 11 bases separating them. The CDR3 totals 13 residues. CDR3 in DNA: TGTGCCAGCAGTTTAAGGGGTCAAGGGCCCCAGCATTTT. Protein product: CASSLRGQGPQHF.

The V gene is TRBV4-1, the J gene TRBJ1-2, with 7 positions matching TRBD1. The CDR3 length is 16 residues. Losses at the gene ends were 1 base for V and 4 bases for J; bases not matched to a gene: 9. CDR1 and CDR2 from the germline V gene are MGHRA and YSYEKL. The CDR3 DNA reads as TGCGCCAGCAGCCAAGGGACAGGTGAAAAGGGCTATGGCTACACCTTC. This translates into CASSQGTGEKGYGYTF.

The chain is built from TRBV7-9 and TRBJ1-2; D gene unclear. The CDR3 sequence is 13 residues long. Trimming took 5 bases from V and 2 from J, leaving 9 bases between them. Germline CDR1 reads SEHNR; CDR2 reads FQNEAQ (reference sequence). In DNA, the CDR3 is TGTGCCAGCAGCCCAAATCAGAACTATGGCTACACCTTC. This translates into CASSPNQNYGYTF.